Below are 10 T cell receptor beta chains sequenced from a single sample in a study of T cells in lung cancer brain metastases. Sequencing used immunoSEQ multiplex PCR; TCRdb keeps in-frame clones, though not all of them. This table has 5,000 to 7,000 clones, 84% appearing once. The source material was tumor tissue from a brain metastasis. The receptors here all came from a man aged 50 to 60 with non-small cell lung cancer that had spread to the brain.

V usage is TRBV6-6 and J usage is TRBJ1-4; 7 bases agree with TRBD1. Germline loops: CDR1 MNHNY, CDR2 SVGAGI (reference sequence). The V gene end was trimmed by 5 bases and the J gene end by 10 bases; junction bases not matched to a gene: 4. CDR3 size: 12 residues. This chain's CDR3 is CASSNQGGKLFF. CDR3 DNA sequence: TGTGCCAGCAGTAACCAGGGGGGAAAACTGTTTTTT.

CDR3 sequence: CASTPGQTNTGELFF. The CDR3 DNA sequence: TGCGCCAGCACTCCGGGACAGACGAACACCGGGGAGCTGTTTTTT. The chain links TRBV5-1 to TRBJ2-2, with TRBD1 matching 7 bases. This CDR3 comprises 15 residues. Per the germline V gene, CDR1 is SGHRS and CDR2 is YFSETQ. V trimming: 6 bases; J trimming: 0 bases; junction bases outside the gene matches: 5.

The chain is built from TRBV29-1 and TRBJ2-3, with TRBD2 matching over 10 bases. J lost 4 bases, V lost 5 bases, and 6 bases had no gene match. This CDR3 is 14 amino acids long. Looked up from germline, CDR1 is SQVTM and CDR2 is ANQGSEA. The CDR3, as DNA: TGCAGCGTTTCCAGCGGGGGGGCCTCAGATACGCAGTATTTT. Protein product: CSVSSGGASDTQYF.

J is TRBJ1-4 and V is TRBV5-1; TRBD1 matches 7 bases. V gave up 4 bases and J gave up 3 bases; unmatched junction bases: 3. From germline, CDR1 is SGHRS and CDR2 YFSETQ. The CDR3 spans 14 residues. The CDR3 nucleotides are TGCGCCAGCAGCCGGGACAGCCCTAATGAAAAACTGTTTTTT. It specifies CASSRDSPNEKLFF.

The sample holds one count of this clone. The rearrangement uses TRBV21-1 and TRBJ1-1; TRBD1, the table's D call, lacks a check against the DNA. TRBV21-1 is annotated as a pseudogene. The CDR3 is 16 residues long. The CDR3 spells CASNRGQGAVNTEAFF. The CDR3 DNA is TGTGCCAGCAACAGAGGACAGGGGGCCGTGAACACTGAAGCTTTCTTT.

This clone has only one observation. The chain links TRBV6-1 to TRBJ1-1; D not certain. V gave up 6 bases and J gave up 4 bases, with 9 bases separating them. Germline V gene lookup returns CDR1 MNHNS and CDR2 SASEGT. The CDR3 consists of 12 residues. This CDR3 is CASRGSFTEAFF. The CDR3 DNA reads as TGTGCCAGCAGGGGTAGTTTCACTGAAGCTTTCTTT.

DNA of the CDR3: TGTGCCAGCAGCTCCCGTGGCGGGGGGAACCGGGGCAACACCGGGGAGCTGTTTTTT. Translation: CASSSRGGGNRGNTGELFF. This chain links TRBV11-3 with TRBJ2-2; 8 positions match TRBD2. The V gene end was trimmed by 4 bases and the J gene end by 2 bases; junction bases not matched to a gene: 15. The length of the CDR3 is 19 residues. The V gene's germline CDR1 is SGHNT and CDR2 YENEEA.

V and J are TRBV6-6 and TRBJ1-5; no clear D gene. Germline-derived CDR1 and CDR2 are MNHNY and SVGAGI (reference sequence). V lost 2 bases, J lost 2 bases, and 13 bases lay in between. There are 16 residues in the CDR3. The CDR3 reads CASSYVSFDGNQPQHF. The CDR3 DNA reads TGTGCCAGCAGTTACGTGTCTTTTGACGGCAATCAGCCCCAGCATTTT.

The chain carries TRBV28 and TRBJ2-3, with D unresolved. Germline V gives CDR1 MDHEN, CDR2 SYDVKM. V lost 2 bases and J lost 1, with 4 bases in between. The CDR3 spans 13 residues. This CDR3 reads CASSLGGTDTQYF. In DNA, the CDR3 is TGTGCCAGCAGTTTAGGAGGCACAGATACGCAGTATTTT.

Of note for this clone: The identical CDR3 is also encoded by other nucleotide sequences in the sample. This chain connects TRBV19 to TRBJ1-2; D remains unclear. From germline, CDR1 is LNHDA and CDR2 SQIVND (reference sequence). With 2 bases removed from V and 7 bases from J, the gap between germline ends came to 5 bases. This CDR3 spans 11 amino acids. The CDR3 is CASSILGGYTF. The CDR3 DNA follows: TGTGCCAGTAGTATATTAGGTGGCTACACCTTC.